The 18 T cell receptor beta chains below come from one sample, sequenced in a study of blood T cell repertoires in COVID-19. Method: immunoSEQ multiplex PCR; TCRdb's copy keeps in-frame clones and lacks some. This repertoire shows nearly 200,000 clones, 86% found once; its top ten account for 0.75% to 0.9%. Input material: peripheral blood. The receptors derive from a woman in her 70s with acute or convalescent COVID-19.

About this clone itself: At one end, the junction sequence differs from germline, possibly due to a read error. The chain couples TRBV7-8 to TRBJ1-1; D is unclear. The germline gives CDR1 SGHVS, CDR2 FQNEAQ. The CDR3 runs to 14 residues. The CDR3 loop is CASSVAPRGTEAFF. DNA for the CDR3: TGTGCCAGCAGCGTAGCCCCCAGAGGTACTGAAGCTTTCTTT.

The chain joins TRBV7-2 to TRBJ2-1, with 7 bases lining up with TRBD2. After removal of 5 bases from V and 3 bases from J, the junction contained 4 bases not matched to a gene. The CDR3 consists of 14 residues. Germline loops: CDR1 SGHTA, CDR2 FQGNSA. The CDR3 coding sequence is TGTGCCAGCAGCCCCCGGACTAGCTACAATGAGCAGTTCTTC. Its translation: CASSPRTSYNEQFF.

V gene TRBV21-1 combines with J gene TRBJ2-7; the table's D call of TRBD2 was not tested on the DNA. TRBV21-1 is shown as a pseudogene. CDR3 length equals 13 residues. CDR3 bases: TGTGCCATAAGTTTCCGGGAGTACTACGAGCAGTACTTC. It encodes CAISFREYYEQYF.

V gene TRBV19 combines with J gene TRBJ1-6; tentative D call: TRBD1 (6 bases). The length of the CDR3 is 15 residues. Trimming stripped 2 bases from V and 4 bases from J, with 9 bases between. The V gene's germline CDR1 is LNHDA and CDR2 SQIVND (reference sequence). Here the CDR3 reads CASSITGQYNSPLHF. The CDR3 DNA is TGTGCCAGTAGTATAACAGGGCAATATAATTCACCCCTCCACTTT.

This chain connects TRBV7-9 to TRBJ2-5; 8 bases agree with TRBD1. V dropped 5 bases and J dropped 4; count of bases not matched to a gene: 9. Germline CDR1 is SEHNR and CDR2 is FQNEAQ (reference sequence). The CDR3 runs to 15 residues. This chain's CDR3 is CASSKTQGARETQYF. CDR3 coding DNA: TGTGCCAGCAGCAAAACCCAGGGGGCGCGAGAGACCCAGTACTTC.

As DNA, the CDR3 is TGTGCCAGCAGCTCCTGGAGACAGGGCGTTGACTATGGCTACACCTTC. It is translated as CASSSWRQGVDYGYTF. The chain employs TRBV11-2 and TRBJ1-2; TRBD1 matches 7 bases. Germline CDR1 reads SGHAT; CDR2 reads FQNNGV. Unmatched junction bases numbered 11, after V lost 4 bases and J lost 3 bases. The CDR3 contains 16 residues.

The chain couples TRBV18 to TRBJ2-2; the match to TRBD1 covers 7 bases. The CDR3 sequence is 16 residues long. Germline trimming cut 3 bases from V and 2 bases from J; bases unmatched to any gene: 6. The germline gives CDR1 KGHSH, CDR2 LQKENI. CDR3 amino acids: CASSPSGTVNTGELFF. CDR3 coding DNA: TGTGCCAGCTCACCTTCCGGGACAGTCAACACCGGGGAGCTGTTTTTT.

This chain connects TRBV4-1 to TRBJ1-1; D perhaps matches TRBD1 (6 bases). The V gene lost 0 bases and the J gene lost 10 bases, with 12 bases spanning the gap. This CDR3 comprises 13 residues. Germline V CDR1 and CDR2: MGHRA, YSYEKL. The CDR3 sequence is CASSQDGGGRAFF. In DNA, the CDR3 is TGCGCCAGCAGCCAAGATGGGGGGGGCAGAGCTTTCTTT.

Worth noting for this clone: The sample carries other DNA sequences with the same CDR3. V and J are TRBV9 and TRBJ2-5, with D uncertain. V was pared by 3 bases and J by 1 base, with 7 bases between. CDR3 length equals 13 residues. Germline-derived CDR1 and CDR2 are SGDLS and YYNGEE. CDR3 nucleotides: TGTGCCAGCAGCGCTTCAGGCCAAGAGACCCAGTACTTC. Protein product: CASSASGQETQYF. Full variable domain (missing parts from reference TRBV9 and TRBJ2-5): DSGVTQTPKHLITATGQRVTLRCSPRSGDLSVYWYQQSLDQGLQFLIQYYNGEERAKGNILERFSAQQFPDLHSELNLSSLELGDSALYFCASSASGQETQYFGPGTRLLVL.

The gene calls are TRBV15 and TRBJ2-3, with 8 bases that match TRBD2. V lost 0 bases to trimming and J lost 0 bases; unmatched junction nucleotides: 11. The CDR3 is made up of 19 amino acids. Germline lookup yields CDR1 LNHNV and CDR2 YYDKDF (reference sequence). The CDR3 nucleotides read TGTGCCACCAGCAGAGATCGCAGGACTAGCAGTTCTAGCACAGATACGCAGTATTTT. Amino acid sequence: CATSRDRRTSSSSTDTQYF.

This chain joins TRBV5-1 and TRBJ2-3, with TRBD2 identical over 9 bases. Per germline, CDR1 SGHRS and CDR2 YFSETQ. CDR3 length equals 16 residues. The ends lost 4 bases at V and 1 base at J; junction bases unmatched: 7. The CDR3 reads CASSGAGGTGTDTQYF. CDR3 sequence (DNA): TGCGCCAGCAGCGGCGCGGGAGGGACGGGCACAGATACGCAGTATTTT.

The V gene is TRBV19, the J gene TRBJ2-1; 10 bases agree with TRBD2. The V gene end was trimmed by 9 bases and the J gene end by 7 bases; junction bases not matched to a gene: 9. The CDR3 has 14 residues. The germline V gene has CDR1 LNHDA and CDR2 SQIVND (reference sequence). The CDR3 is CASMTSGSWNEQFF. DNA of the CDR3: TGTGCCAGCATGACTAGCGGGTCTTGGAATGAGCAGTTCTTC.

As to this clone: This same CDR3 is encoded by further DNA sequences in the sample. The gene calls are TRBV28 and TRBJ1-1, with D hard to call. The CDR3 has 13 amino acids. Germline V gene data show CDR1 as MDHEN and CDR2 as SYDVKM. Between the trimmed V and J ends, which lost 1 base and 4 bases, there was a span of 7 bases. The CDR3 here is CASSLSRGTEAFF. The CDR3 DNA follows: TGTGCCAGCAGTTTATCGAGAGGCACTGAAGCTTTCTTT.

CDR3 loop: CASSSPGGPETQYF. The CDR3 nucleotides read TGTGCCAGCAGCTCCCCGGGGGGGCCAGAGACCCAGTACTTC. V usage is TRBV5-4 and J usage is TRBJ2-5; TRBD2 aligns across 8 bases. The V segment lost 3 bases and the J segment 4 bases; nucleotides outside the gene matches: 5. The CDR3 spans 14 residues. Per the germline V gene, CDR1 is SGHNT and CDR2 is YYREEE (reference sequence). The variable domain in full, completed from reference TRBV5-4 and TRBJ2-5, reads ETGVTQSPTHLIKTRGQQVTLRCSSQSGHNTVSWYQQALGQGPQFIFQYYREEENGRGNFPPRFSGLQFPNYSSELNVNALELDDSALYLCASSSPGGPETQYFGPGTRLLVL.

This rearrangement joins TRBV9 to TRBJ2-5; a possible D gene is TRBD1 (5 bases). CDR3 length: 14 amino acids. The germline gives CDR1 SGDLS, CDR2 YYNGEE. V was cut by 3 bases and J by 5 bases, with 14 bases left in between. CDR3 residues: CASSAMGLDETQYF. In DNA form, the CDR3 reads TGTGCCAGCAGCGCAATGGGGCTTGACGAGACCCAGTACTTC.

The chain uses TRBV27 and TRBJ2-7, with D perhaps matching TRBD2 (5 bases). The CDR3 runs 13 residues. Germline-derived CDR1 and CDR2 are MNHEY and SMNVEV (reference sequence). The germline V and J ends were trimmed by 1 base and 6 bases, with 10 bases remaining between them. CDR3 DNA: TGTGCCAGCAGTTTATACCAGGAGGCCGAGCAGTACTTC. Its translation: CASSLYQEAEQYF.

This sequence joins TRBV5-1 and TRBJ2-3; 9 bases are shared with TRBD1. This CDR3 is 15 amino acids long. The junction had 4 bases not matched to a gene; V was cut back by 4 bases and J by 1 base. CDR1 and CDR2 (germline): SGHRS, YFSETQ. The CDR3 protein is CASSKGQGGTDTQYF. Written as DNA, the CDR3 is TGCGCCAGCAGCAAGGGACAGGGAGGCACAGATACGCAGTATTTT.

This clone was seen a single time. This chain joins TRBV6-1 and TRBJ1-3; the D gene is possibly TRBD1 (6 bases). V dropped 2 bases and J dropped 0 bases, with 11 bases sitting between them. Germline lookup yields CDR1 MNHNS and CDR2 SASEGT. The CDR3 is 16 residues long. The chain's CDR3 is CASSERGTSSGNTIYF. CDR3 nucleotides: TGTGCCAGCAGTGAAAGGGGGACCAGCTCTGGAAACACCATATATTTT.